One and the same sample provided the 27 T cell receptor beta chains below, sequenced in a study of cytomegalovirus exposure and HLA in healthy donors. PCR amplification relied on 60 Vbeta primers (plus 13 Jbeta primers). This table comes from immunoSEQ multiplex PCR, and its TCRdb copy is limited to in-frame clones, with some not included. Seen here are about 180,000 clones, about 80% observed once, and the top ten hold roughly 2%. The sample comprised PBMCs. The receptors here all came from a woman under 40 in good health and CMV-seronegative.

Worth noting for this clone: At one of its ends the junction is not consistent with the germline gene, which may arise from a read error. The rearrangement uses TRBV7-9 and TRBJ2-7; TRBD1 matches 9 bases. The CDR3 loop spans 16 amino acids. Germline V gene data show CDR1 as SEHNR and CDR2 as FQNEAQ (reference sequence). DNA for the CDR3: TGTTCCAGCAGTAGAAAGGGACAGGGCCACTCCTACGAGCAGTACTTC. Translated: CSSSRKGQGHSYEQYF.

This clone appeared a few times. The V and J genes are TRBV5-4 and TRBJ1-4; D may be TRBD1 (5 bases). The CDR3 consists of 15 residues. The ends were cut back, 0 bases at V and 5 bases at J, with 11 bases in the middle. The V gene's germline CDR1 is SGHNT and CDR2 YYREEE (reference sequence). The CDR3 loop is CASSLVPGRNEKLFF. DNA of the CDR3: TGTGCCAGCAGCTTGGTCCCAGGGAGGAATGAAAAACTGTTTTTT.

The chain has TRBV18 and TRBJ2-4, with 9 bases identical to TRBD2. This CDR3 has 16 amino acids. Germline V gene sequence: CDR1 KGHSH, CDR2 LQKENI. The junction had 8 bases not matched to a gene; V was cut back by 0 bases and J by 8 bases. Here the CDR3 DNA reads TGTGCCAGCTCACCACCGGCGGGAGGGCCTTCACACATTCAGTACTTC. This translates into CASSPPAGGPSHIQYF.

The chain couples TRBV27 to TRBJ2-7; D possibly corresponds to TRBD1 (5 bases). From germline, CDR1 is MNHEY and CDR2 SMNVEV (reference sequence). The CDR3 runs to 16 residues. V was shortened by 6 bases and J by 2 bases, with 20 bases between the two germline ends. CDR3: CASSVTRTPRTYEQYF. DNA for the CDR3: TGTGCCAGCAGCGTAACCCGGACACCGAGAACCTACGAGCAGTACTTC.

Comments on this clone: A junction boundary mismatches the germline segment, possibly from a read error. The gene calls are TRBV30 and TRBJ2-4, with 7 bases fitting TRBD2. The CDR3 runs 15 residues. Germline V gene lookup returns CDR1 GTSNPN and CDR2 SVGIG (reference sequence). CDR3 amino acids: CAWSGGGVGKNSQYF. The CDR3 DNA sequence: TGTGCCTGGAGTGGGGGAGGGGTTGGCAAAAACAGTCAGTACTTC.

J is TRBJ2-2 and V is TRBV7-6; TRBD2 is a possible D gene (7 bases). The ends were cut back, 2 bases at V and 7 bases at J, with 17 bases in the middle. This CDR3 contains 16 residues. Germline V gene data show CDR1 as SGHVS and CDR2 as FNYEAQ. CDR3 coding DNA: TGTGCCAGCAGCTTATTGATCCGGGGGGCAAGCGGGGAGCTGTTTTTT. Protein sequence: CASSLLIRGASGELFF.

The chain carries TRBV6-6 and TRBJ1-4; D not resolved. Germline lookup yields CDR1 MNHNY and CDR2 SVGAGI (reference sequence). V was trimmed by 4 bases and J by 7 bases, leaving 10 bases between them. The CDR3 totals 13 residues. CDR3 in amino acids: CASSFVEGEKLFF. The CDR3, as DNA: TGTGCCAGCAGTTTCGTCGAGGGTGAAAAACTGTTTTTT.

The chain joins TRBV4-1 to TRBJ2-1; TRBD2 matches 8 bases. Germline trimming cut 3 bases from V and 4 bases from J; bases unmatched to any gene: 8. Germline loops: CDR1 MGHRA, CDR2 YSYEKL. The CDR3 runs 16 residues. The CDR3 sequence: CASSHRSGRGYNEQFF. CDR3 DNA sequence: TGCGCCAGCAGCCACCGGAGCGGGAGAGGTTACAATGAGCAGTTCTTC.

This clone was observed a few times. The J gene is TRBJ1-4, the V gene TRBV28; possibly TRBD1 for D (5 bases). Trimming cost V 7 bases and J 6 bases, with 12 bases left between them. The germline V gene encodes CDR1 MDHEN and CDR2 SYDVKM. This CDR3 is built from 13 residues. CDR3 sequence reads: CASKGRVYEKLFF. In DNA form, the CDR3 reads TGTGCCAGCAAGGGCAGGGTCTATGAAAAACTGTTTTTT.

Only one count was recorded for this clone. The chain recombines TRBV6-1 with TRBJ2-7; D is perhaps TRBD1 (5 bases). The CDR3 contains 12 residues. V was trimmed by 6 bases and J by 5 bases, leaving 11 bases between them. Germline assignment: CDR1 MNHNS and CDR2 SASEGT. The chain's CDR3 is CASRSQGDEQYF. The CDR3 nucleotides are TGTGCCAGCAGGAGTCAAGGGGACGAGCAGTACTTC.

This chain joins TRBV28 and TRBJ1-5, with 7 bases that match TRBD1. This CDR3 is built from 15 residues. Per the germline V gene, CDR1 is MDHEN and CDR2 is SYDVKM. Unmatched junction bases numbered 9, after V lost 4 bases and J lost 6 bases. CDR3 DNA sequence: TGTGCCAGCAGTTCGAGGGGGCATTCGCGTCAGCCCCAGCATTTT. Translated: CASSSRGHSRQPQHF.

The gene calls are TRBV18 and TRBJ2-6; 7 nucleotides align to TRBD1. Germline CDR1 is KGHSH and CDR2 is LQKENI. CDR3 length equals 16 residues. J lost 4 bases, V lost 0 bases, and 3 bases had no gene match. CDR3 in amino acids: CASSPPTGPGANVLTF. The CDR3 DNA sequence: TGTGCCAGCTCACCACCGACAGGGCCCGGGGCCAACGTCCTGACTTTC.

This clone was picked up one time. This chain joins TRBV7-2 and TRBJ1-6; the D gene is possibly TRBD1 (5 bases). V was trimmed by 1 base and J by 7 bases, leaving 11 bases between them. Looked up from germline, CDR1 is SGHTA and CDR2 is FQGNSA. The length of the CDR3 is 15 residues. The chain's CDR3 is CASSLVQGGNSPLHF. The CDR3 nucleotides are TGTGCCAGCAGCTTAGTTCAGGGAGGGAATTCACCCCTCCACTTT.

V is TRBV28 and J is TRBJ2-1, with D maybe TRBD2 (6 bases). Trimming shortened V by 5 bases and J by 4 bases, and 15 bases separated the two germline ends. The CDR3 runs 15 residues. The germline V gene encodes CDR1 MDHEN and CDR2 SYDVKM. The CDR3 region is CASSLTRVLYNEQFF. In DNA form, the CDR3 reads TGTGCCAGCAGTCTGACTAGAGTGTTATACAATGAGCAGTTCTTC.

The rearrangement uses TRBV6-5 and TRBJ2-2; perhaps TRBD1 as D (6 bases). Germline assignment: CDR1 MNHEY and CDR2 SVGAGI. V was pared by 4 bases and J by 3 bases, with 12 bases between. There are 15 residues in the CDR3. CDR3 sequence: CASSFDRRDTGELFF. CDR3 nucleotides: TGTGCCAGCAGTTTTGACAGGAGAGACACCGGGGAGCTGTTTTTT.

The V gene is TRBV15, the J gene TRBJ2-6; 7 nucleotides line up with TRBD1. Per germline, CDR1 LNHNV and CDR2 YYDKDF (reference sequence). This CDR3 is built from 18 residues. Trimming took 4 bases from V and 0 from J; bases not matched to a gene: 9. CDR3 DNA sequence: TGTGCCACCAGCACTGGGGACAGCCCGATCTCTGGGGCCAACGTCCTGACTTTC. Translation gives CATSTGDSPISGANVLTF.

This clone appeared a single time. The chain has TRBV28 and TRBJ1-4, with D tentatively TRBD1 (6 bases). The germline V gene has CDR1 MDHEN and CDR2 SYDVKM. Trimming pared 5 bases from V and 6 bases from J, leaving 16 bases between. This CDR3 comprises 15 residues. CDR3 DNA sequence: TGTGCCAGCAGTCCAGGGAGGGGGAGGGATGAAAAACTGTTTTTT. This codes for CASSPGRGRDEKLFF.

The chain is built from TRBV4-1 and TRBJ2-5, with D perhaps matching TRBD2 (6 bases). TRBJ2-7 explains the end of the DNA better; the J call may be wrong. The CDR3 runs 14 residues. Germline V gene data show CDR1 as MGHRA and CDR2 as YSYEKL. The CDR3 bases are TGCGCCAGCAGCTCTCGTTGGCGGGACTACGAGCAGTACTTC. Protein sequence: CASSSRWRDYEQYF.

V gene TRBV4-3 combines with J gene TRBJ2-5; 9 bases match TRBD2. Matching the DNA end better, TRBJ2-7 makes the J call doubtful. CDR1 is LGHNA, CDR2 YSLEER, per germline. This CDR3 has 14 amino acids. The CDR3 loop reads CASSGGGGGDEQYF. The CDR3 DNA sequence: TGCGCCAGCAGCGGAGGCGGGGGGGGCGACGAGCAGTACTTC.

The chain recombines TRBV6-1 with TRBJ1-6; TRBD1 might be the D (5 bases). Deletions cut 1 base from V and 6 bases from J, with 10 bases between. The CDR3 runs to 15 residues. Germline CDR1 reads MNHNS; CDR2 reads SASEGT. The CDR3 DNA sequence: TGTGCCAGCAGTGAAGAAGCAGGGTCTAATTCACCCCTCCACTTT. Encoded protein: CASSEEAGSNSPLHF.

This clone appeared a few times. The genes are TRBV6-1 and TRBJ2-3, with 10 nucleotides matching TRBD2. V dropped 4 bases and J dropped 2; count of bases not matched to a gene: 3. CDR3 length: 15 residues. The germline gives CDR1 MNHNS, CDR2 SASEGT. The CDR3 is CASSVLAGYTDTQYF. CDR3 bases: TGTGCCAGCAGTGTACTAGCGGGATACACAGATACGCAGTATTTT.

The chain has TRBV28 and TRBJ1-5; 8 bases agree with TRBD1. Trimming at V came to 5 bases and at J to 3 bases, leaving 6 bases not matched to a gene. Germline V gives CDR1 MDHEN, CDR2 SYDVKM. The CDR3 has 15 amino acids. CDR3 sequence (DNA): TGTGCCAGCAGTACCGTACAGGGGGACAATCAGCCCCAGCATTTT. This translates into CASSTVQGDNQPQHF.

The CDR3 region has the DNA TGTGCCAGCAGCCCCCGGAGGGGGGGGAACAATGAGCAGTTCTTC. Translating gives CASSPRRGGNNEQFF. This rearrangement joins TRBV9 to TRBJ2-1; maybe TRBD2 (7 bases). V was trimmed by 4 bases and J by 5 bases, leaving 16 bases between them. Germline V gives CDR1 SGDLS, CDR2 YYNGEE. The CDR3 runs 15 residues.

This rearrangement joins TRBV9 to TRBJ2-7, with D possibly matching TRBD1 (7 bases). Germline lookup yields CDR1 SGDLS and CDR2 YYNGEE. V lost 0 bases and J lost 5, with 12 bases in between. The CDR3 consists of 14 residues. CDR3 sequence reads: CASSVDSRGDEQYF. In DNA form, the CDR3 reads TGTGCCAGCAGCGTAGATTCCAGGGGGGACGAGCAGTACTTC.

The genes are TRBV10-3 and TRBJ1-5; the D is unclear. The CDR3 extends over 14 amino acids. Between the trimmed V and J ends, which lost 4 bases and 0 bases, there was a span of 7 bases. Germline V gene lookup returns CDR1 ENHRY and CDR2 SYGVKD. Here the CDR3 DNA reads TGTGCCATCAGTGCAGAAGATAGCAATCAGCCCCAGCATTTT. This encodes CAISAEDSNQPQHF.

The rearrangement uses TRBV5-4 and TRBJ2-3; unclear D gene. Germline CDR1 and CDR2: SGHNT and YYREEE (reference sequence). V was trimmed by 0 bases and J by 6 bases, leaving 11 bases between them. The CDR3 loop spans 14 amino acids. The chain's CDR3 is CASSLVSSGDTQYF. CDR3 nucleotides: TGTGCCAGCAGCTTGGTTAGCTCTGGGGATACGCAGTATTTT.

The gene calls are TRBV7-8 and TRBJ1-1; D is possibly TRBD1 (5 bases). Per germline, CDR1 SGHVS and CDR2 FQNEAQ. Between the trimmed V and J ends, which lost 5 bases and 3 bases, there was a span of 16 bases. This CDR3 contains 15 residues. Here the CDR3 reads CASSDEMGGDTEAFF. The CDR3 region has the DNA TGTGCCAGCAGCGATGAAATGGGAGGGGACACTGAAGCTTTCTTT.